This T cell receptor (beta chain) was recorded in a study of T cell repertoires in cytomegalovirus infection. As regards this clonotype: What it binds is unknown.

TCRdb reprocessed the reads with MiXCR, giving one entry per CDR3 protein. The table lists around 130,000 distinct CDR3 sequences, more than 20% of them singletons, with around 32% in the top ten. Sequences were obtained from PBMCs, sequenced either directly or after in vitro stimulation (not recorded which). The clonotype originates from a human donor in good health (CMV status not recorded). Some clones in this sample may be carry-over from other donors' samples.

The CDR3 loop is CASSMAGELFF. Written as DNA, the CDR3 is TGTGCCAGTAGTATGGCCGGGGAGCTGTTTTTT. This chain links TRBV19 with TRBJ2-2, with D hard to call. In germline, CDR1 is LNHDA, CDR2 SQIVND (reference sequence). V was pared by 3 bases and J by 6 bases, with 2 bases between. CDR3 length: 11 residues.